This TCR beta chain was profiled in a study of blood T cell repertoires in COVID-19. Each participant's cohort was designated according to participant-reported clinical history. In the authors' workflow: It was from reference gene primer amplification that nucleated cell counts were estimated. Measured with immunoSEQ multiplex PCR; TCRdb has only the in-frame clones, and not every one. The V and J calls and clone size are taken from that table; D and trimming were inferred from the DNA. This sample yields approximately 490,000 clones, of which roughly 87% are seen a single time; roughly 0.7% belongs to the top ten. The TCR was taken from a woman aged 18-29 years who had recovered from COVID-19. Sequencing was done on a sample of PBMCs or T cells enriched from blood (not recorded which).

The CDR3 DNA reads TGTGCCAGCAGTGACCCCGGACAGGGTGATGGCTACACCTTC. Its protein product is CASSDPGQGDGYTF. The chain combines TRBV6-1 with TRBJ1-2, with 8 positions matching TRBD1. With V trimmed by 3 bases and J by 6 bases, 6 bases remained unmatched. The CDR3 is made up of 14 amino acids. Germline CDR1 and CDR2: MNHNS and SASEGT.